This T cell receptor beta chain was obtained from a study of T cell repertoires in cytomegalovirus infection. Whole-study context: Based on public TCR beta signatures, there were indications of CMV infection and of a matching HLA type.

In TCRdb, the reads were re-called with MiXCR into one record per CDR3 protein. The sample shows fewer than 550,000 distinct CDR3 sequences, approximately 17% of them seen only once. In this sample, this clonotype turned up many times. Its target is unknown. Study-wide points: Cumulated frequencies of public TCR beta families served to identify carriers of CMV plus the relevant HLA.

The CDR3 consists of 15 residues. V dropped 4 bases and J dropped 5; count of bases not matched to a gene: 9. This receptor was taken from a human donor in good health (CMV status not recorded). Some clones in this sample may be carry-over from other donors' samples. The sequenced sample was CD8+ T cells from PBMCs. The V call is TRBV12-3 or TRBV12-4, the J call TRBJ1-2; 8 positions agree with TRBD1. CDR3 DNA sequence: TGTGCCAGCAGTTCACCGGACAGGGTAGAATATGGCTACACCTTC. It translates to CASSSPDRVEYGYTF.